The clone carrying this T cell receptor (beta chain) is medium-sized (0.01 to 0.1%) within its sample. The entry originates in a study of neurological immune-mediated disorders. A blood bank in Maryland, USA, provided the volunteers who served as healthy controls. The authors produced cDNA by 5'RACE using 10-nucleotide random UMIs. TCRdb called the 5' RACE reads again in MiXCR, with one record for every CDR3 protein. Of 25,000 or so distinct CDR3 sequences listed, roughly an eighth are singletons. This CDR3 has 12 amino acids. V dropped 5 bases and J dropped 5 bases, with 13 bases sitting between them. Germline CDR1 and CDR2: DFQATT and SNEGSKA (reference sequence).

This TCR was sampled from a man aged 55-75 years in good health. V usage is TRBV20-1 and J usage is TRBJ2-7; D is possibly TRBD1 or TRBD2 (6 bases each). Sample: PBMCs. CDR3 sequence (DNA): TGCAGTGCTTACAGGGAGGCCGACGAGCAGTACTTC. Translation gives CSAYREADEQYF.